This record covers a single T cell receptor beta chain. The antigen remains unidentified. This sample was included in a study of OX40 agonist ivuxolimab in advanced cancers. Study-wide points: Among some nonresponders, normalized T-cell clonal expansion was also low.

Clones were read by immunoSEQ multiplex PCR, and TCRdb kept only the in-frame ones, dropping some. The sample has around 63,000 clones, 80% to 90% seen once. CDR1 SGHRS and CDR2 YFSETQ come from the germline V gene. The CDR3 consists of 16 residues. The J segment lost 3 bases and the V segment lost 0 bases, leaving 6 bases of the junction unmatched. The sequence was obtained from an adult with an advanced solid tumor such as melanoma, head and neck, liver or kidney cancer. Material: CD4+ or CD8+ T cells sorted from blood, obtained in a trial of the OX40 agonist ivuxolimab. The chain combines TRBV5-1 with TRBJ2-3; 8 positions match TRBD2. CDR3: CASSLAPSGFTDTQYF. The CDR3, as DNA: TGCGCCAGCAGCTTGGCGCCTAGCGGGTTTACAGATACGCAGTATTTT.